This T cell receptor (beta chain) was observed in a study of Tregs in tolerant kidney transplant recipients. The CDR3 contains 15 residues. Trimming cost V 3 bases and J 5 bases; bases outside gene matches: 4. Looked up from germline, CDR1 is SGDLS and CDR2 is YYNGEE. Only in-frame clones appear in the TCRdb table, and some are missing; sequencing was by immunoSEQ multiplex PCR. The repertoire consists of some 66,000 clones, with roughly 89% occurring once and the leading ten covering approximately 9.9%. Turning to this clone: The antigen remains undetermined.

Findings and limits, study-wide: Tregs expanded with activated donor B cells seemed most donor-specific.

The sequences come from CD8+ T cells from blood, collected before the transplant. This receptor was taken from a human donor who received a combined kidney and bone marrow transplant. The chain recombines TRBV9 with TRBJ2-3; 12 bases fit TRBD2. This CDR3 reads CASSGSSGGGDTQYF. The CDR3 coding sequence is TGTGCCAGCAGCGGGTCTAGCGGGGGGGGAGATACGCAGTATTTT.